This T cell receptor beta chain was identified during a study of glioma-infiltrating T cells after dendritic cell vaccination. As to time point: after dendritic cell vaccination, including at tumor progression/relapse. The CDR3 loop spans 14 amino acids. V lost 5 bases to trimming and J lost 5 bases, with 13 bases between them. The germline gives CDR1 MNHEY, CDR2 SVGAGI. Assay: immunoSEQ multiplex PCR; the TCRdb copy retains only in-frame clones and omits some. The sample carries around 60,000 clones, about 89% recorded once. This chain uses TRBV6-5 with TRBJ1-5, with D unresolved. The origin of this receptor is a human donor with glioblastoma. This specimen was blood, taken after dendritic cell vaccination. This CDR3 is CASSNTRLDQPQHF. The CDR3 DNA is TGTGCCAGCAGTAACACAAGACTCGATCAGCCCCAGCATTTT.